The rows below give T cell receptor beta chains drawn from one sample of a study of cytomegalovirus exposure and HLA in healthy donors. Measured with immunoSEQ multiplex PCR; TCRdb has only the in-frame clones, and not every one. This sample yields 210,000 or so clones, of which around 84% are seen a single time; about 0.25% belongs to the top ten. The specimen sequenced was PBMCs. These receptor sequences come from a girl aged 2-10 years in good health and CMV-seronegative. Each CDR3 is given with its conserved first and last residue. The order of the fields is clone size, V gene, D gene, J gene, CDR3 DNA, CDR3 protein. D genes are given only for firm matches. A clone size is listed for some rows: how often the clone was seen (once, few, many), or a class if it is expanded.

.	TRBV5-4	.	TRBJ2-5	TGTGCCAGCAGTCCTAAAGGTTGGGGGGAAGAGACCCAGTACTTC	CASSPKGWGEETQYF
once	TRBV11-2	TRBD2	TRBJ2-5	TGTGCCAGCAGCTTATCGGGGGGATCGTGGGAGACCCAGTACTTC	CASSLSGGSWETQYF
.	TRBV6-5	.	TRBJ2-7	TGTGCCAGCAGTTACTCACAGGGAGTCGCCTACGAGCAGTACTTC	CASSYSQGVAYEQYF
.	TRBV6-5	TRBD2	TRBJ2-3	TGTGCCAGCAGTCCCACTAGCGCCACAGATACGCAGTATTTT	CASSPTSATDTQYF
.	TRBV5-4	TRBD2	TRBJ2-5	TGTGCCAGCAGCTTCGCGACTAGCCGAGAGACCCAGTACTTC	CASSFATSRETQYF
.	TRBV15	.	TRBJ2-5	TGTGCCACCAGCAGAGGGGCGGGGTCGTACCAAGAGACCCAGTACTTC	CATSRGAGSYQETQYF
.	TRBV25-1	.	TRBJ2-7	TGTGCCAGCAGGGGTAGCCCCTACGAGCAGTACTTC	CASRGSPYEQYF
.	TRBV5-1	TRBD2	TRBJ2-3	TGCGCCAGTCAGGGACTAGCGGCATCAGATACGCAGTATTTT	CASQGLAASDTQYF
.	TRBV6-5	TRBD1	TRBJ2-7	TGTGCCAGCAGAACCGGGACAGGGGGGAACTACGAGCAGTACTTC	CASRTGTGGNYEQYF
.	TRBV7-9	.	TRBJ1-3	TGTGCCAGCACCCCCGCGACAGATGGAAACACCATATATTTT	CASTPATDGNTIYF
.	TRBV5-1	TRBD2	TRBJ2-5	TGCGCCAGCAGCTTGGGCGGTAGCGGGGGACAAGAGACCCAGTACTTC	CASSLGGSGGQETQYF
.	TRBV5-6	TRBD1	TRBJ1-2	TGTGCCAGCAGCTTGGCCCGGGACAGGGACGGCTACACCTTC	CASSLARDRDGYTF
.	TRBV11-2	.	TRBJ2-7	TGTGCCAGCAGCGCAACACCCGGGACTTCCTACGAGCAGTACTTC	CASSATPGTSYEQYF
.	TRBV29-1	.	TRBJ2-3	TGCAGCGTGCGACTGGTGCTCACAGATACGCAGTATTTT	CSVRLVLTDTQYF
once	TRBV2	.	TRBJ1-6	TGTGCCAGCAGTACTTTCCGGGGTCGAGATGATTCACCCCTCCACTTT	CASSTFRGRDDSPLHF
.	TRBV5-1	.	TRBJ1-4	TGCGCCAGCAGCTTGGACAGGGACGGAAAACTGTTTTTT	CASSLDRDGKLFF
.	TRBV21-1	.	TRBJ2-3	TGTGCCAGCAGCAAAGGGAGTCTTTTCAGACGGTATTTT	CASSKGSLFRRYF
few	TRBV29-1	TRBD2	TRBJ2-3	TGCAGCGTTGATACTAGCGGCACAGATACGCAGTATTTT	CSVDTSGTDTQYF
.	TRBV10-3	TRBD1	TRBJ2-5	TGTGCCACCCAAAGGGGACAGTACCAAGAGACCCAGTACTTC	CATQRGQYQETQYF
.	TRBV4-1	.	TRBJ2-5	TGCGCCAGCAGCCAAGTTCCAGGGCGTCTTTATCTGGGAGAGACCCAGTACTTC	CASSQVPGRLYLGETQYF
.	TRBV4-1	TRBD2	TRBJ2-1	TGCGCCAGCAGCCAGCTCAGACTAGCGGGGATAAGAAATGAGCAGTTCTTC	CASSQLRLAGIRNEQFF
.	TRBV5-1	.	TRBJ1-2	TGCGCCAGCAGCCCGGCCCCGGGGAGCTATGGCTACACCTTC	CASSPAPGSYGYTF
.	TRBV5-1	TRBD1	TRBJ2-7	TGCGCCAGCAGCTTGGTCCCGGGACAGGGGTACGAGCAGTACTTC	CASSLVPGQGYEQYF
.	TRBV29-1	TRBD2	TRBJ2-7	TGCAGCGTTCTTGTAGCGGGAGGGCCCTACGAGCAGTACTTC	CSVLVAGGPYEQYF
.	TRBV27	TRBD2	TRBJ2-7	TGTGCCAGCAGTCCCGAACTAGCGGGGGGCTACGAGCAGTACTTC	CASSPELAGGYEQYF
.	TRBV7-7	TRBD2	TRBJ2-1	TGTGCCAGCAGCTTAGGTAGCGGGGCCTCCTACAATGAGCAGTTCTTC	CASSLGSGASYNEQFF
.	TRBV30	.	TRBJ2-7	TGTGCCTGGAGTGTCTTCAGGGACGAGCAGTACTTC	CAWSVFRDEQYF
.	TRBV13	TRBD2	TRBJ2-3	TGTGCCAGCAGCCCCAGGCCTAGCGGGGGGTTCCTATCTGATACGCAGTATTTT	CASSPRPSGGFLSDTQYF
few	TRBV5-6	.	TRBJ1-1	TGTGCCAGCAGAAGGGAAGGGAGGGACACTGAAGCTTTCTTT	CASRREGRDTEAFF
.	TRBV28	.	TRBJ2-7	TGTGCCAGCAGTTCGCGGACCTACGAGCAGTACTTC	CASSSRTYEQYF
few	TRBV2	.	TRBJ1-6	TGTGCCAGTAGTGAGGAGGGGGGGATTTCACCCCTCCACTTT	CASSEEGGISPLHF
.	TRBV2	.	TRBJ2-1	TGTGCCAGCAGAGCAGGGGTCGGGGGGAATGAGCAGTTCTTC	CASRAGVGGNEQFF
.	TRBV2	TRBD2	TRBJ2-7	TGTGCCAGCAGAGAAGTAGCGGGAGAGGATTACGAGCAGTACTTC	CASREVAGEDYEQYF
once	TRBV19	.	TRBJ2-7	TGTGCCAGTAGATCTGGAGGTGAGCAGTACTTC	CASRSGGEQYF
.	TRBV4-2	TRBD2	TRBJ2-7	TGTGCCAGCAGCGCAAAACTAGCGGGAGGGCCGAACGAGCAGTACTTC	CASSAKLAGGPNEQYF
.	TRBV29-1	TRBD2	TRBJ2-1	TGCATCATCTCTCAGGGCGCAGGGACTAGCGGGGGCTATGAGCAGTTCTTC	CIISQGAGTSGGYEQFF
.	TRBV6-1	.	TRBJ2-7	TGTGCCAGCAGTGAAGCCGTGGGAGGAACCTACGAGCAGTACTTC	CASSEAVGGTYEQYF
.	TRBV23-1	.	TRBJ1-5	TGCGCCAGCAGTCCAGCGGGGTTCGATCAGCCCCAGCATTTT	CASSPAGFDQPQHF
.	TRBV5-1	.	TRBJ2-2	TGCGCCAGCAGCTTGGCAGGGGTAACCGGGGAGCTGTTTTTT	CASSLAGVTGELFF
.	TRBV7-9	TRBD2	TRBJ2-7	TGTGCCAGCAGCGGACTAGGGAGCTACGAGCAGTACTTC	CASSGLGSYEQYF
.	TRBV6-5	.	TRBJ2-5	TGTGCCAGCAGTGAAGGGGGTAAGACCCAGTACTTC	CASSEGGKTQYF
.	TRBV4-2	TRBD2	TRBJ2-3	TGTGCCAGCACGGGGGGGTTGACCGCCACAGATACGCAGTATTTT	CASTGGLTATDTQYF
.	TRBV6-5	.	TRBJ1-2	TGTGCCAGCAGTTTTGCTGCAGATGCCCGTGGCTACACCTTC	CASSFAADARGYTF
.	TRBV11-2	.	TRBJ1-1	TGTGCCAGCAGCTTAGGACAGGAACTTGAAGCTTTCTTT	CASSLGQELEAFF
.	TRBV19	TRBD2	TRBJ2-1	TGTGCCAGTAGTCCGGGACTAGTTGGGCGCGGGCAGTTCTTC	CASSPGLVGRGQFF
.	TRBV5-1	.	TRBJ2-7	TGCGCCAGCAGCCCGGGATCCGGGGACGAGCAGTACTTC	CASSPGSGDEQYF
.	TRBV6-4	TRBD1	TRBJ2-7	TGTGCCAGCAGTAAGGACAGGGAGGTTTGCGAGCAGTACTTC	CASSKDREVCEQYF
.	TRBV5-4	TRBD1	TRBJ1-1	TGTGCCAGCATCAGGGGGACAGGGCTGGACACTGAAGCTTTCTTT	CASIRGTGLDTEAFF
.	TRBV7-9	.	TRBJ2-5	TGTGCCAGCAGCTTAGCTCAGGGGCTCGTGCGAGGGGAGACCCAGTACTTC	CASSLAQGLVRGETQYF
.	TRBV6-1	TRBD1	TRBJ2-7	TGTGCCAGCAGTAAACGGACAGGGGTCCCGGGGGAGCAGTACTTC	CASSKRTGVPGEQYF
.	TRBV19	TRBD1	TRBJ2-5	TGTGCCAGTAGTGAGACAGGGGGCCGGCAAGAGACCCAGTACTTC	CASSETGGRQETQYF